These 26 T cell receptor beta chains originate from one sample sequenced in a study of CD8+ T cells in alopecia areata. Treatment in this sample: oral pan-JAK inhibitor, 5-10 mg twice daily. Isolated RNA was reverse transcribed into cDNA used as the sequencing template. The protocol was immunoSEQ multiplex PCR, while the TCRdb copy is restricted to in-frame clones and leaves out a portion. The data show roughly 280,000 clones, approximately 60% seen once. Specimen: CD4+ T cells sorted from blood, collected at week 52, from a patient treated with tofacitinib. The receptors were gathered from a human donor with alopecia areata.

The chain uses TRBV7-8 and TRBJ2-7; TRBD1 might be the D (5 bases). Germline CDR1 SGHVS, CDR2 FQNEAQ. The CDR3 contains 15 residues. Deletions cut 6 bases from V and 2 bases from J, with 17 bases between. The CDR3: CASSPLRTLTYEQYF. The CDR3 DNA reads as TGTGCCAGCAGTCCCCTCAGGACATTGACCTACGAGCAGTACTTC.

Concerning this clone itself: Other DNA sequences within the sample encode an identical CDR3. The chain recombines TRBV29-1 with TRBJ1-1; D is unclear. Germline V gene sequence: CDR1 SQVTM, CDR2 ANQGSEA. The CDR3 loop spans 10 amino acids. V lost 4 bases and J 2 bases, leaving 2 bases between the germline ends. CDR3 coding DNA: TGCAGCGTTGCTAACACTGAAGCTTTCTTT. The encoded protein is CSVANTEAFF.

This clone was observed once. V usage is TRBV18 and J usage is TRBJ2-1; 7 positions agree with TRBD1. CDR3 length: 15 residues. CDR1 and CDR2 from the germline V gene are KGHSH and LQKENI. V was pared by 3 bases and J by 9 bases, with 11 bases of the junction left unmatched. CDR3 bases: TGTGCCAGCTCACCTTTGGGACAGCTCTACGGTGAGCAGTTCTTC. Amino acids: CASSPLGQLYGEQFF.

Only a few counts were recorded for this clone. This sequence joins TRBV2 and TRBJ2-1, with D perhaps matching TRBD1 (5 bases). V shed 4 bases and J shed 6 bases, with 10 bases lying between them. From germline, CDR1 is SNHLY and CDR2 FYNNEI. This CDR3 contains 13 residues. CDR3 nucleotides: TGTGCCAGCAGTGGCCGGCAGGGCAATGAGCAGTTCTTC. Encoded protein: CASSGRQGNEQFF.

The table lists this clone with a few counts. The V call is TRBV29-1, the J call TRBJ1-4; TRBD1 is a possible D gene (6 bases). V shed 7 bases and J shed 8 bases, with 14 bases lying between them. The CDR3 has 12 amino acids. The V gene's germline CDR1 is SQVTM and CDR2 ANQGSEA. This CDR3 reads CSGGGLGEKLFF. The CDR3 DNA reads as TGCAGCGGAGGGGGTCTGGGAGAAAAACTGTTTTTT.

The chain links TRBV9 to TRBJ2-6; D is uncertain. V was cut by 4 bases and J by 3 bases, with 5 bases left in between. Germline V gives CDR1 SGDLS, CDR2 YYNGEE. The CDR3 length is 13 residues. CDR3 bases: TGTGCCAGCAGCCTGATTGGGGCCAACGTCCTGACTTTC. Translating gives CASSLIGANVLTF. Full variable domain (missing parts from reference TRBV9 and TRBJ2-6): DSGVTQTPKHLITATGQRVTLRCSPRSGDLSVYWYQQSLDQGLQFLIQYYNGEERAKGNILERFSAQQFPDLHSELNLSSLELGDSALYFCASSLIGANVLTFGAGSRLTVL.

The chain has TRBV4-2 and TRBJ2-7, with a weak D call TRBD2 (6 bases). Trimming took off 0 bases at V and 0 bases at J, with 12 bases between the two ends. Germline V lookup: CDR1 LGHNA, CDR2 YNFKEQ. This CDR3 spans 16 amino acids. The CDR3 spells CASSQDTGDFSYEQYF. CDR3 bases: TGTGCCAGCAGCCAAGACACGGGGGACTTCTCCTACGAGCAGTACTTC.

This chain connects TRBV14 to TRBJ2-7; perhaps TRBD2 as D (5 bases). Germline V gene sequence: CDR1 SGHDN, CDR2 FVKESK. V was trimmed by 1 base and J by 5 bases, leaving 6 bases between them. There are 12 residues in the CDR3. Written as DNA, the CDR3 is TGTGCCAGCAGCCAAGGGCGGGACGAGCAGTACTTC. Translating gives CASSQGRDEQYF.

About this clone itself: The sample contains more than one DNA sequence encoding this CDR3. The V and J genes are TRBV2 and TRBJ2-1; D call uncertain. This CDR3 comprises 11 residues. V lost 6 bases and J lost 3, with 3 bases in between. Germline values: CDR1 SNHLY, CDR2 FYNNEI. The CDR3 bases are TGTGCCAGCAGCTACTACAATGAGCAGTTCTTC. Protein: CASSYYNEQFF.

The chain couples TRBV7-9 to TRBJ2-3, with D unclear. V was shortened by 1 base and J by 6 bases, with 11 bases between the two germline ends. The CDR3 loop spans 14 amino acids. Germline CDR1 SEHNR, CDR2 FQNEAQ (reference sequence). The CDR3 nucleotides are TGTGCCAGCAGCTTAGTCCTCCTTAGTGATACGCAGTATTTT. It encodes CASSLVLLSDTQYF.

The chain joins TRBV19 to TRBJ1-5, with D maybe TRBD1 (5 bases). The length of the CDR3 is 14 residues. CDR1 LNHDA and CDR2 SQIVND come from the germline V gene (reference sequence). Trimming cost V 1 base and J 5 bases, with 9 bases left between them. This CDR3 is CASSIATGDQPQHF. The CDR3 region has the DNA TGTGCCAGTAGTATAGCCACAGGCGATCAGCCCCAGCATTTT.

This clone was picked up a small number of times. The chain uses TRBV2 and TRBJ2-2; D call uncertain. This CDR3 comprises 11 residues. Looked up from germline, CDR1 is SNHLY and CDR2 is FYNNEI. Trimming pared 6 bases from V and 5 bases from J, leaving 4 bases between. The CDR3 coding sequence is TGTGCCAGCAGGGGAACCGGGGAGCTGTTTTTT. Protein sequence: CASRGTGELFF.

This clone has only a few counts. One end of the junction fails to match germline, which may point to a read error. This chain connects TRBV4-2 to TRBJ2-5; 9 nucleotides match TRBD2. This CDR3 region has 15 residues. Germline V lookup: CDR1 LGHNA, CDR2 YNFKEQ. This chain's CDR3 is CASSQERGGQETRYF. The CDR3 bases are TGTGCCAGCAGCCAAGAGCGGGGGGGCCAAGAGACCCGGTACTTC.

The rearrangement links TRBV20-1 to TRBJ1-2, with D uncertain. The CDR3 is 11 residues long. Germline V gives CDR1 DFQATT, CDR2 SNEGSKA (reference sequence). The ends were cut back, 3 bases at V and 7 bases at J, with 9 bases in the middle. DNA of the CDR3: TGCAGTGCTAGCCGGGCTACTGGCTACACCTTC. Amino acid sequence: CSASRATGYTF.

Concerning this clone itself: Other DNA sequences in the sample encode the same CDR3. The chain has TRBV7-2 and TRBJ1-2; D unresolved. From germline, CDR1 is SGHTA and CDR2 FQGNSA. This CDR3 is 14 amino acids long. Trimming cost V 0 bases and J 2 bases, with 7 bases left between them. The CDR3 reads CASSLAGSNYGYTF. The CDR3 nucleotides are TGTGCCAGCAGCTTAGCGGGGAGCAACTATGGCTACACCTTC.

The CDR3 nucleotides are TGTGCCAGCAGCTTGATGGGCGGGGACTACAATGAGCAGTTCTTC. Its translation: CASSLMGGDYNEQFF. This rearrangement joins TRBV7-2 to TRBJ2-1; a possible D gene is TRBD2 (6 bases). Germline V gene lookup returns CDR1 SGHTA and CDR2 FQGNSA. V was trimmed by 3 bases and J by 3 bases, leaving 12 bases between them. The CDR3 consists of 15 residues.

This clone was picked up a small number of times. The chain recombines TRBV10-3 with TRBJ1-1, with 10 nucleotides matching TRBD1. This CDR3 has 15 amino acids. Germline assignment: CDR1 ENHRY and CDR2 SYGVKD. V lost 10 bases to trimming and J lost 1 base; unmatched junction nucleotides: 9. DNA for the CDR3: TGTGCCACGCGACAGGGGGCGAGGCGGAACACTGAAGCTTTCTTT. It specifies CATRQGARRNTEAFF.

This clone was recorded once. Different DNA sequences within this sample yield the same CDR3. The gene calls are TRBV7-2 and TRBJ1-2; no reliable D call. V shed 3 bases and J shed 4 bases, with 6 bases lying between them. The length of the CDR3 is 12 residues. Germline V gene sequence: CDR1 SGHTA, CDR2 FQGNSA. In DNA, the CDR3 is TGTGCCAGCAGCTTGCGTAGCTATGGCTACACCTTC. It specifies CASSLRSYGYTF.

Only a few counts were recorded for this clone. The V and J genes are TRBV11-2 and TRBJ1-2, with a weak D call TRBD1 (5 bases). CDR1 is SGHAT, CDR2 FQNNGV, per germline. This CDR3 is 13 amino acids long. Trimming left V 5 bases short and J 4 bases short, with 11 bases between. CDR3: CASSPDIGYGYTF. CDR3 sequence (DNA): TGTGCCAGCAGCCCGGACATCGGCTATGGCTACACCTTC. The entire variable domain, with the rest obtained from reference TRBV11-2 and TRBJ1-2, is as follows: EAGVAQSPRYKIIEKRQSVAFWCNPISGHATLYWYQQILGQGPKLLIQFQNNGVVDDSQLPKDRFSAERLKGVDSTLKIQPAKLEDSAVYLCASSPDIGYGYTFGSGTRLTVV.

J is TRBJ1-1 and V is TRBV9; D unclear. The CDR3 has 17 amino acids. Per the germline V gene, CDR1 is SGDLS and CDR2 is YYNGEE. Trimming removed 3 bases from V and 1 base from J, with 19 bases in between. The CDR3 spells CASSAGWAVPKNTEAFF. In DNA, the CDR3 is TGTGCCAGCAGCGCGGGGTGGGCAGTGCCTAAGAACACTGAAGCTTTCTTT.

This clone showed up just a few times. This chain joins TRBV4-1 and TRBJ2-5, with D tentatively TRBD2 (7 bases). CDR3 length: 15 amino acids. Trimming stripped 2 bases from V and 5 bases from J, with 15 bases between. Germline V gene data show CDR1 as MGHRA and CDR2 as YSYEKL. As DNA, the CDR3 is TGCGCCAGCAGCCAAACAGGGCTGGGAGGGGAGACCCAGTACTTC. Translated, it gives CASSQTGLGGETQYF.

The chain joins TRBV29-1 to TRBJ1-5; D is unresolved. The CDR3 has 13 residues. Trimming shortened V by 6 bases and J by 6 bases, and 15 bases separated the two germline ends. Germline CDR1 and CDR2: SQVTM and ANQGSEA. This CDR3 reads CSVAAGGSQPQHF. As DNA, the CDR3 is TGCAGCGTGGCCGCGGGAGGATCTCAGCCCCAGCATTTT.

The CDR3 loop reads CASSKGLAGATDTQYF. CDR3 nucleotide sequence: TGTGCCAGCAGCAAGGGACTAGCGGGGGCCACAGATACGCAGTATTTT. The V gene is TRBV5-4, the J gene TRBJ2-3; the match to TRBD2 covers 14 bases. After removal of 4 bases from V and 2 bases from J, the junction contained 3 bases not matched to a gene. The CDR3 consists of 16 residues. The V gene's germline CDR1 is SGHNT and CDR2 YYREEE (reference sequence). Filled out from reference TRBV5-4 and TRBJ2-3, the complete variable domain reads ETGVTQSPTHLIKTRGQQVTLRCSSQSGHNTVSWYQQALGQGPQFIFQYYREEENGRGNFPPRFSGLQFPNYSSELNVNALELDDSALYLCASSKGLAGATDTQYFGPGTRLTVL.

This clone occurred a few times. The chain couples TRBV19 to TRBJ1-2; TRBD1 matches at 8 bases. V was clipped by 6 bases and J by 3 bases; unmatched bases: 6. The CDR3 extends over 14 amino acids. Per germline, CDR1 LNHDA and CDR2 SQIVND (reference sequence). The CDR3 spells CASRRQGTDYGYTF. CDR3 nucleotides: TGTGCCAGTAGAAGACAGGGGACTGACTATGGCTACACCTTC.

The J gene is TRBJ2-7, the V gene TRBV7-9; tentatively, D is TRBD1 (6 bases). Germline values: CDR1 SEHNR, CDR2 FQNEAQ (reference sequence). V lost 3 bases, J lost 4 bases, and 10 bases lay in between. The CDR3 is 13 amino acids. The CDR3 loop reads CASSFGQGYEQYF. The CDR3 region has the DNA TGTGCCAGCAGCTTTGGCCAGGGGTACGAGCAGTACTTC.

V is TRBV5-6 and J is TRBJ2-1; 7 nucleotides align to TRBD1. CDR3 length: 15 amino acids. The V and J ends lost 3 bases and 7 bases, in that order; junction bases with no gene match: 10. The germline gives CDR1 SGHDT, CDR2 YYEEEE. The CDR3, as DNA: TGTGCCAGCAGCTCCCCGGGACAGATAAGTAATGAGCAGTTCTTC. Residues: CASSSPGQISNEQFF.